The rows below give T cell receptor beta chains drawn from one sample of a study of cytomegalovirus exposure and HLA in healthy donors. TCRdb's copy holds only in-frame clones and misses some; the assay was immunoSEQ multiplex PCR. The sample shows under 150,000 clones, over 60% of them seen only once. The sample consisted of PBMCs. The receptors were sampled from a man aged 25-45 years in good health and CMV-seropositive. The CDR3 runs from the conserved cysteine through the conserved F or W. The D gene is left open where the match is weak. Size values are once, few and many counts, or a class for expanded clones, and some rows have none.

cdr3_nt cdr3_aa clone_size j_call cdr3_length d_call v_call
TGCGCCAGCAGCCATCGGACAGGGGCAGACTACCACGAGCAGTACTTC CASSHRTGADYHEQYF NA TRBJ2-7 16 TRBD1 TRBV4-1
TGTGCCAGCAGCCCAACCGGGACTAGCGGGTCCTACGAGCAGTACTTC CASSPTGTSGSYEQYF NA TRBJ2-7 16 TRBD2 TRBV9
TGTGCCAGCAGCCACGGCAGGGACAGGGGTATCTATGGCTACACCTTC CASSHGRDRGIYGYTF NA TRBJ1-2 16 TRBD1 TRBV7-2
TGCGCCAGCAGCCAAAAAAGCGGCGGACAGGGGAATTACGAGCAGTACTTC CASSQKSGGQGNYEQYF few TRBJ2-7 17 TRBD1 TRBV4-1
TGTGCCAGCGGGGGAAGACGGGACAGGAGGACAGGTGGCTACACCTTC CASGGRRDRRTGGYTF once TRBJ1-2 16 TRBD1 TRBV5-6
TGCGCCAGCAGCCAAAGTAGGAGTTTTTCCTACGAGCAGTACTTC CASSQSRSFSYEQYF NA TRBJ2-7 15 NA TRBV5-1
TGCGCCAGCAGCTTGGCCATGGCCCCGAACTATGGCTACACCTTC CASSLAMAPNYGYTF NA TRBJ1-2 15 NA TRBV5-1
TGTGCCAGTCAGGAAAGGACTGAAGCTTTCTTT CASQERTEAFF NA TRBJ1-1 11 NA TRBV19
TGTGCCAGCAGCTTAGACTCTACCTACGAGCAGTACTTC CASSLDSTYEQYF NA TRBJ2-7 13 NA TRBV11-3
TGTGCTAGCAGCATCGGGACGCCGGGGGAAGATACGCAGTATTTT CASSIGTPGEDTQYF NA TRBJ2-3 15 NA TRBV7-7
TGTGCCAGCAGTTTAACAGTTACCGTCACTAGCGGTAACTACAATGAGCAGTTCTTC CASSLTVTVTSGNYNEQFF NA TRBJ2-1 19 TRBD2 TRBV28
TGCGCCAGCAGCCTCCGGGACACCTACGAGCAGTACTTC CASSLRDTYEQYF NA TRBJ2-7 13 NA TRBV4-1
TGTGCCAGCAGCTCCTCCGCGAGCGGGGATCCCCACTCCTACAATGAGCAGTTCTTC CASSSSASGDPHSYNEQFF NA TRBJ2-1 19 TRBD2 TRBV7-9
TGTGCCAGCAGTATTCTAGCGGGAGCCTCCGAGCAGTACTTC CASSILAGASEQYF NA TRBJ2-7 14 TRBD2 TRBV27
TGCGCCAGCAGCCTCCGAGAAGGAGGGAACACTGAAGCTTTCTTT CASSLREGGNTEAFF few TRBJ1-1 15 NA TRBV5-4
TGTGCCAGCTCACCACTCTCTCGGACTAGCGGGGCCTACGAGCAGTACTTC CASSPLSRTSGAYEQYF few TRBJ2-7 17 TRBD2 TRBV18
TGTGCCAGCAGCTTCGGGACTAGCGGGAGGGCCGAGCAGTACTTC CASSFGTSGRAEQYF NA TRBJ2-7 15 TRBD2 TRBV13
TGTGCCAGCATCTCCCCAAGGGGGGGGGCCGGGGAGCTGTTTTTT CASISPRGGAGELFF once TRBJ2-2 15 NA TRBV28
TGTGCCAGCAGCTCTGACAGGCGAGGTGGCTACACCTTC CASSSDRRGGYTF NA TRBJ1-2 13 NA TRBV27
TGTGCCAGCAGTCCACAGGGGAATGGCTACACCTTC CASSPQGNGYTF few TRBJ1-2 12 TRBD1 TRBV7-2
TGTGCCAGCAGTTACCGGGACAGGGATTTCGAGCAGTACTTC CASSYRDRDFEQYF NA TRBJ2-7 14 TRBD1 TRBV2
TGTGCCAGCAGCGTAGGGGTCGCAGGCGGGGGGGAGACCCAGTACTTC CASSVGVAGGGETQYF NA TRBJ2-5 16 TRBD2 TRBV9
TGTGCCAGCAGCCAAGACCCGAGCTCTGGAAACACCATATATTTT CASSQDPSSGNTIYF once TRBJ1-3 15 NA TRBV4-2